The 19 T cell receptor beta chains below come from one sample, sequenced in a study of blood T cell repertoires in COVID-19. Sequencing was performed with immunoSEQ multiplex PCR; in TCRdb, only in-frame clones are kept and a portion is missing. The sample lists about 300,000 clones, about 90% seen once, with less than 3% in the top ten. The source material was PBMCs or T cells enriched from blood (not recorded which). The source of these receptors is a woman in her 50s who had been exposed to COVID-19.

The chain recombines TRBV2 with TRBJ1-5, with TRBD1 as a possible D gene (5 bases). The V gene's germline CDR1 is SNHLY and CDR2 FYNNEI. V lost 7 bases and J lost 4, with 8 bases in between. CDR3 length equals 12 residues. CDR3 amino acids: CASKGNNQPQHF. The CDR3 bases are TGTGCCAGCAAGGGGAATAATCAGCCCCAGCATTTT. Looking up the rest from reference TRBV2 and TRBJ1-5 gives the full variable domain: EPEVTQTPSHQVTQMGQEVILRCVPISNHLYFYWYRQILGQKVEFLVSFYNNEISEKSEIFDDQFSVERPDGSNFTLKIRSTKLEDSAMYFCASKGNNQPQHFGDGTRLSIL.

The gene calls are TRBV28 and TRBJ1-1; TRBD1 matches at 7 bases. Germline CDR1 is MDHEN and CDR2 is SYDVKM. V was clipped by 9 bases and J by 2 bases; unmatched bases: 6. The CDR3 is 13 residues long. The CDR3: CASGRGANTEAFF. CDR3 nucleotide sequence: TGTGCCAGTGGCAGGGGGGCTAACACTGAAGCTTTCTTT.

This clone was detected only a few times. This chain uses TRBV6-1 with TRBJ2-7; 10 positions match TRBD1. CDR1 MNHNS and CDR2 SASEGT come from the germline V gene. The CDR3 length is 14 residues. Losses at the gene ends were 3 bases for V and 4 bases for J; bases not matched to a gene: 3. CDR3 sequence: CASSDDRGRYEQYF. The DNA of the CDR3 is TGTGCCAGCAGTGATGACAGGGGGCGATACGAGCAGTACTTC.

V is TRBV5-1 and J is TRBJ2-2; TRBD2 matches at 11 bases. Germline loops: CDR1 SGHRS, CDR2 YFSETQ. There are 17 residues in the CDR3. The V and J ends lost 3 bases and 4 bases, in that order; junction bases with no gene match: 8. The CDR3 DNA is TGCGCCAGCAGCTCCCAAACTAGCGGGGGAGGCACCGGGGAGCTGTTTTTT. It encodes CASSSQTSGGGTGELFF.

The rearrangement uses TRBV27 and TRBJ2-1; TRBD1 agrees at 7 bases. The CDR3 has 16 residues. J was trimmed by 5 bases and V by 3 bases; bases with no gene match: 10. CDR1 and CDR2 (germline): MNHEY, SMNVEV (reference sequence). The CDR3 nucleotides are TGTGCCAGCAGTTTCCTGACAGGGTTACGGAACAATGAGCAGTTCTTC. Translated, it gives CASSFLTGLRNNEQFF.

Only one count was recorded for this clone. CDR3 amino acids: CATEGVDRGNQPQHF. In DNA form, the CDR3 reads TGTGCCACCGAAGGAGTGGACCGGGGGAATCAGCCCCAGCATTTT. The genes are TRBV28 and TRBJ1-5, with a possible D match to TRBD1 (5 bases). V was cut by 10 bases and J by 4 bases, with 20 bases left in between. CDR3 length equals 15 residues. CDR1 is MDHEN and CDR2 is SYDVKM in the germline V gene.

This chain joins TRBV9 and TRBJ1-1, with D maybe TRBD1 (5 bases). The V gene lost 0 bases and the J gene lost 8 bases, with 17 bases spanning the gap. The CDR3 extends over 15 amino acids. Germline lookup yields CDR1 SGDLS and CDR2 YYNGEE. The CDR3 bases are TGTGCCAGCAGCGTAGGTCCCGGGGGAGGAGGAGAAGCTTTCTTT. It yields the protein CASSVGPGGGGEAFF.

This clone was recorded once. J is TRBJ2-1 and V is TRBV18; 7 bases agree with TRBD1. V shed 2 bases, J shed 1 base, and the junction held 2 bases outside the gene matches. CDR1 KGHSH and CDR2 LQKENI come from the germline V gene. This CDR3 region has 15 residues. CDR3: CASSPLQGSYNEQFF. In nucleotides, the CDR3 is TGTGCCAGCTCACCATTACAGGGGTCCTACAATGAGCAGTTCTTC.

The J gene is TRBJ2-2, the V gene TRBV7-2; 9 bases agree with TRBD1. Germline values: CDR1 SGHTA, CDR2 FQGNSA. The CDR3 has 15 residues. V dropped 4 bases and J dropped 7; count of bases not matched to a gene: 7. This chain's CDR3 is CASSSAQGAHGELFF. CDR3 DNA sequence: TGTGCCAGCAGCTCAGCACAGGGGGCCCACGGGGAGCTGTTTTTT.

CDR3 region: CASSLLTGANTEAFF. In DNA, the CDR3 is TGCGCCAGCAGCTTATTGACAGGGGCGAACACTGAAGCTTTCTTT. V gene TRBV5-1 combines with J gene TRBJ1-1; 8 positions match TRBD1. The CDR3 spans 15 residues. Per the germline V gene, CDR1 is SGHRS and CDR2 is YFSETQ. V lost 2 bases to trimming and J lost 1 base; unmatched junction nucleotides: 4.

This chain connects TRBV28 to TRBJ2-7, with 7 bases that match TRBD2. This CDR3 is built from 14 residues. Germline loops: CDR1 MDHEN, CDR2 SYDVKM. The V gene end was trimmed by 5 bases and the J gene end by 2 bases; junction bases not matched to a gene: 6. CDR3 sequence reads: CASSQTGLTYEQYF. The CDR3 region has the DNA TGTGCCAGCAGTCAAACGGGACTAACCTACGAGCAGTACTTC.

This sequence joins TRBV18 and TRBJ1-5; D gene unclear. The CDR3 contains 15 residues. Germline V gives CDR1 KGHSH, CDR2 LQKENI. The V end lost 6 bases, the J end lost 6 bases, and 18 bases lay between the germline ends. The CDR3 here is CASSPGSNRVQPQHF. The CDR3 DNA is TGTGCCAGCTCGCCGGGGTCTAATCGGGTTCAGCCCCAGCATTTT. Based on the CDR3 plus reference TRBV18 and TRBJ1-5, the full variable domain is NAGVMQNPRHLVRRRGQEARLRCSPMKGHSHVYWYRQLPEEGLKFMVYLQKENIIDESGMPKERFSAEFPKEGPSILRIQQVVRGDSAAYFCASSPGSNRVQPQHFGDGTRLSIL.

The V call is TRBV7-2, the J call TRBJ2-3; maybe TRBD2 (6 bases). Trimming shortened V by 6 bases and J by 0 bases, and 16 bases separated the two germline ends. The CDR3 is 16 amino acids. The germline gives CDR1 SGHTA, CDR2 FQGNSA. CDR3 coding DNA: TGTGCCAGCAGTCGGTCCCCGGGGACTAGCACAGATACGCAGTATTTT. Amino acid sequence: CASSRSPGTSTDTQYF.

This clone was counted a single time. The CDR3 DNA sequence: TGTGCCAGCAGTTTAGACCGGGGGGCCTATGGCTACACCTTC. It translates to CASSLDRGAYGYTF. This chain uses TRBV27 with TRBJ1-2; TRBD1 is a possible D gene (6 bases). CDR1 MNHEY and CDR2 SMNVEV come from the germline V gene (reference sequence). The V and J ends lost 2 bases and 4 bases respectively, with 11 bases between them. The CDR3 sequence is 14 residues long.

V and J are TRBV3-1 (or the pseudogene TRBV3-2) and TRBJ1-2; D not resolved. V was trimmed by 3 bases and J by 7 bases, leaving 9 bases between them. This CDR3 contains 12 residues. The V gene's germline CDR1 is LGHDT and CDR2 YNNKEL (reference sequence). The CDR3 region has the DNA TGTGCCAGCAGCCAGCGGAGTGGTGGCTACACCTTC. It is translated as CASSQRSGGYTF.

Only one count was recorded for this clone. The rearrangement joins TRBV6-5 to TRBJ1-1; D is perhaps TRBD1 (5 bases). V dropped 5 bases and J dropped 6 bases, with 13 bases sitting between them. Germline assignment: CDR1 MNHEY and CDR2 SVGAGI. The CDR3 is 13 residues long. CDR3 amino acids: CASSRGGWPEAFF. CDR3 bases: TGTGCCAGCAGTCGGGGGGGTTGGCCTGAAGCTTTCTTT.

This clone was picked up one time. The genes are TRBV28 and TRBJ2-5; 9 bases are shared with TRBD2. The CDR3 is 15 residues long. Losses at the gene ends were 6 bases for V and 1 base for J; bases not matched to a gene: 6. Germline lookup yields CDR1 MDHEN and CDR2 SYDVKM. CDR3 amino acids: CASSPSGGLQETQYF. CDR3 nucleotides: TGTGCCAGCAGCCCCAGCGGGGGGCTCCAAGAGACCCAGTACTTC.

V and J are TRBV7-6 and TRBJ1-3, with D perhaps matching TRBD1 (5 bases). V lost 2 bases, J lost 2 bases, and 19 bases lay in between. This CDR3 has 18 residues. Per germline, CDR1 SGHVS and CDR2 FNYEAQ. CDR3 sequence reads: CASSLQFGGGLTGNTIYF. In DNA form, the CDR3 reads TGTGCCAGCAGCTTACAGTTTGGGGGAGGGCTGACTGGAAACACCATATATTTT.

V gene TRBV28 combines with J gene TRBJ2-7; D remains ambiguous. V lost 5 bases and J 0 bases, leaving 11 bases between the germline ends. This CDR3 has 14 residues. Germline assignment: CDR1 MDHEN and CDR2 SYDVKM. CDR3 DNA: TGTGCCAGCAGTAACATTGACATCTCCTACGAGCAGTACTTC. The encoded protein is CASSNIDISYEQYF.